The 22 T cell receptor beta chains below were found in one sample sequenced in a study of blood T cell repertoires in COVID-19. Assay used: immunoSEQ multiplex PCR; TCRdb lists only in-frame clones, some missing. The table includes 210,000 or so clones, approximately 84% detected once. Sequencing was performed on peripheral blood. These receptors were obtained from a woman aged 70-85 years with active or convalescent COVID-19.

This chain joins TRBV7-9 and TRBJ1-4, with TRBD1 identical over 8 bases. CDR3 length equals 15 residues. The junction had 3 bases not matched to a gene; V was cut back by 1 base and J by 5 bases. The V gene's germline CDR1 is SEHNR and CDR2 FQNEAQ (reference sequence). The DNA for the CDR3 is TGTGCCAGCAGCTTAGTGGGACAGGCAAATGAAAAACTGTTTTTT. It codes for CASSLVGQANEKLFF.

This sequence joins TRBV7-2 and TRBJ2-7; 7 bases line up with TRBD1. The CDR3 is 15 amino acids. V was clipped by 5 bases and J by 3 bases; unmatched bases: 10. Looked up from germline, CDR1 is SGHTA and CDR2 is FQGNSA. The CDR3 DNA follows: TGTGCCAGCAGCGCAGCGACAGGGAACAACTACGAGCAGTACTTC. Amino acid sequence: CASSAATGNNYEQYF.

On this clone: Other DNA sequences in this sample translate to the same CDR3. This chain uses TRBV28 with TRBJ2-1; 12 nucleotides line up with TRBD2. This CDR3 is 16 amino acids long. V was pared by 4 bases and J by 4 bases, with 5 bases of the junction left unmatched. Germline CDR1 and CDR2: MDHEN and SYDVKM. This CDR3 is CASSSSGTSGYNEQFF. The DNA for the CDR3 is TGTGCCAGCAGTTCTTCCGGGACTAGCGGGTACAATGAGCAGTTCTTC.

This clone is a singleton in its sample. The chain recombines TRBV6-1 with TRBJ2-3; TRBD2 might be the D (5 bases). The germline gives CDR1 MNHNS, CDR2 SASEGT. Trimming removed 3 bases at V and 2 bases at J, with 9 bases between. The CDR3 covers 14 residues. In DNA, the CDR3 is TGTGCCAGCAGTGATCCCGGGGACACAGATACGCAGTATTTT. Its protein is CASSDPGDTDTQYF.

The CDR3 here is CASRRAGGPPDTQYF. CDR3 DNA sequence: TGCGCCAGCCGCCGAGCGGGAGGGCCTCCAGATACGCAGTATTTT. V and J are TRBV5-1 and TRBJ2-3, with 10 nucleotides matching TRBD2. The CDR3 loop spans 15 amino acids. With 7 bases clipped from V and 4 bases from J, the junction kept 9 bases outside the gene matches. The germline V gene encodes CDR1 SGHRS and CDR2 YFSETQ.

This clone was seen only once. The V call is TRBV7-2, the J call TRBJ2-2; 8 bases match TRBD2. After removal of 6 bases from V and 1 base from J, the junction contained 10 bases not matched to a gene. The germline CDR1 and CDR2 sequences are SGHTA and FQGNSA. The CDR3 has 17 residues. The CDR3 bases are TGTGCCAGCAGTCCTAACCCCGCGGGAGGGAACACCGGGGAGCTGTTTTTT. This sequence encodes CASSPNPAGGNTGELFF.

The V gene is TRBV5-3, the J gene TRBJ2-1; perhaps TRBD1 as D (5 bases). TRBV5-3 is classed as an ORF, of uncertain function. This CDR3 is built from 13 residues. Trimming cost V 10 bases and J 6 bases, with 17 bases left between them. DNA of the CDR3: TGTGCCCAGGGCCAGCGCTCAATCAATGAGCAGTTCTTC. Amino acids: CAQGQRSINEQFF.

This chain joins TRBV6-1 and TRBJ2-3; 9 bases are a match to TRBD2. With 2 bases clipped from V and 3 bases from J, the junction kept 9 bases outside the gene matches. CDR3 size: 17 residues. CDR1 MNHNS and CDR2 SASEGT come from the germline V gene. The CDR3 DNA sequence: TGTGCCAGCAGTGAACCGCTCGCGGGAGGGGGGACAGATACGCAGTATTTT. Protein product: CASSEPLAGGGTDTQYF.

The chain joins TRBV2 to TRBJ1-6; 7 bases fit TRBD1. Germline CDR1 SNHLY, CDR2 FYNNEI. The CDR3 length is 15 residues. Losses at the gene ends were 8 bases for V and 7 bases for J; bases not matched to a gene: 11. The CDR3 region has the DNA TGTGCCAGCGTAGAAAGGGGGCGGAAAAATTCACCCCTCCACTTT. Residues: CASVERGRKNSPLHF.

This clone has more than one count but fewer than ten. This chain links TRBV6-2 or TRBV6-3 with TRBJ1-2; 7 bases match TRBD1. CDR3 size: 14 residues. Germline V CDR1 and CDR2: MNHEY, SVGEGT. J gave up 4 bases and V 3 bases, and 5 bases lay outside the gene matches. The CDR3 DNA sequence: TGTGCCAGCAGTTATCAGGGGGTCGGCTATGGCTACACCTTC. Amino acid sequence: CASSYQGVGYGYTF.

The chain recombines TRBV11-2 with TRBJ2-5, with 14 bases fitting TRBD2. V trimming: 3 bases; J trimming: 5 bases; junction bases outside the gene matches: 2. The CDR3 extends over 15 amino acids. Germline CDR1 is SGHAT and CDR2 is FQNNGV. CDR3 amino acids: CASSLTSGRGETQYF. CDR3 in DNA: TGTGCCAGCAGCTTGACTAGCGGGAGGGGTGAGACCCAGTACTTC. The entire variable domain, with the rest obtained from reference TRBV11-2 and TRBJ2-5, is as follows: EAGVAQSPRYKIIEKRQSVAFWCNPISGHATLYWYQQILGQGPKLLIQFQNNGVVDDSQLPKDRFSAERLKGVDSTLKIQPAKLEDSAVYLCASSLTSGRGETQYFGPGTRLLVL.

This clone has a count of ten or more. The gene calls are TRBV30 and TRBJ2-1, with 9 bases fitting TRBD2. The V gene's germline CDR1 is GTSNPN and CDR2 SVGIG (reference sequence). CDR3 length: 14 residues. Trimming at V came to 5 bases and at J to 9 bases, leaving 11 bases not matched to a gene. Written as DNA, the CDR3 is TGTGCCTGGGAGGTTCTAGCGGGAAGTGGTGAGCAGTTCTTC. The encoded protein is CAWEVLAGSGEQFF.

The chain has TRBV11-2 and TRBJ2-1, with D perhaps matching TRBD2 (6 bases). With 4 bases removed from V and 2 bases from J, the gap between germline ends came to 12 bases. The CDR3 extends over 15 amino acids. Germline assignment: CDR1 SGHAT and CDR2 FQNNGV. The CDR3 DNA reads as TGTGCCAGCAGCTCTTCGGGAGTCCCCTACAATGAGCAGTTCTTC. Amino acids: CASSSSGVPYNEQFF.

This sequence joins TRBV6-4 and TRBJ2-1, with a weak D call TRBD2 (6 bases). V gave up 5 bases and J gave up 1 base, with 15 bases separating them. The germline V gene has CDR1 MRHNA and CDR2 SNTAGT. The CDR3 has 16 residues. CDR3 loop: CASSFSGWGSYNEQFF. Written as DNA, the CDR3 is TGTGCCAGCAGTTTCAGCGGGTGGGGATCCTACAATGAGCAGTTCTTC.

The CDR3 region has the DNA TGTGCCAGCAGCTTATGGAGGAACACTGAAGCTTTCTTT. As protein: CASSLWRNTEAFF. The chain links TRBV7-3 to TRBJ1-1; D is uncertain. Germline V CDR1 and CDR2: SGHTA, FQGTGA. CDR3 length: 13 residues. Trimming left V 2 bases short and J 1 base short, with 5 bases between. Variable domain in full (rest from reference TRBV7-3 and TRBJ1-1): GAGVSQTPSNKVTEKGKYVELRCDPISGHTALYWYRQSLGQGPEFLIYFQGTGAADDSGLPNDRFFAVRPEGSVSTLKIQRTERGDSAVYLCASSLWRNTEAFFGQGTRLTVV.

This chain uses TRBV7-9 with TRBJ2-7; unclear D gene. Germline V gives CDR1 SEHNR, CDR2 FQNEAQ (reference sequence). The CDR3 totals 17 residues. With 0 bases removed from V and 2 bases from J, the gap between germline ends came to 17 bases. The CDR3 sequence: CASSLAPPQAPPYEQYF. The CDR3 coding sequence is TGTGCCAGCAGCTTAGCCCCCCCGCAGGCCCCCCCCTACGAGCAGTACTTC.

This clone showed up just a few times. The J gene is TRBJ2-2, the V gene TRBV28; 7 nucleotides align to TRBD2. Germline V CDR1 and CDR2: MDHEN, SYDVKM. Germline trimming cut 8 bases from V and 5 bases from J; bases unmatched to any gene: 17. This CDR3 has 17 amino acids. CDR3 sequence (DNA): TGTGCCAGCGGGCTACAAGGCGGGGGAGGTCGAACCGGGGAGCTGTTTTTT. It codes for CASGLQGGGGRTGELFF.

The CDR3 reads CASSESPGLPSSYNEQFF. In DNA form, the CDR3 reads TGTGCCAGCAGTGAATCGCCGGGACTTCCGAGCTCCTACAATGAGCAGTTCTTC. The chain recombines TRBV2 with TRBJ2-1, with D maybe TRBD2 (6 bases). The V gene's germline CDR1 is SNHLY and CDR2 FYNNEI. The ends were cut back, 2 bases at V and 0 bases at J, with 17 bases in the middle. CDR3 length equals 18 residues.

This rearrangement joins TRBV6-4 to TRBJ1-3, with D uncertain. CDR3 size: 20 residues. Per germline, CDR1 MRHNA and CDR2 SNTAGT. The V gene lost 0 bases and the J gene lost 0 bases, with 21 bases spanning the gap. This chain's CDR3 is CASSDSNGVPPYFSGNTIYF. CDR3 bases: TGTGCCAGCAGTGACTCAAACGGGGTCCCTCCTTATTTCTCTGGAAACACCATATATTTT.

The V gene is TRBV6-5, the J gene TRBJ2-3; D is undetermined. V was pared by 6 bases and J by 0 bases, with 4 bases between. The CDR3 is made up of 12 amino acids. Germline CDR1 MNHEY, CDR2 SVGAGI. In DNA form, the CDR3 reads TGTGCCAGCAGAGAGAGCACAGATACGCAGTATTTT. This sequence encodes CASRESTDTQYF.

This sequence joins TRBV28 and TRBJ1-2, with D perhaps matching TRBD1 (6 bases). The V gene lost 7 bases and the J gene lost 4 bases, with 19 bases spanning the gap. The CDR3 consists of 15 residues. Germline CDR1 reads MDHEN; CDR2 reads SYDVKM. CDR3 in DNA: TGTGCCAGCACGGACAGCTACAGGTTATTCTATGGCTACACCTTC. Amino acid sequence: CASTDSYRLFYGYTF.

The CDR3 protein is CASRGDRGSHGYTF. Written as DNA, the CDR3 is TGTGCCAGCCGGGGGGACAGGGGGTCCCATGGCTACACCTTC. The V and J genes are TRBV6-5 and TRBJ1-2; 11 bases map to TRBD1. There are 14 residues in the CDR3. CDR1 and CDR2 (germline): MNHEY, SVGAGI. Trimming at V came to 8 bases and at J to 6 bases, leaving 8 bases not matched to a gene.